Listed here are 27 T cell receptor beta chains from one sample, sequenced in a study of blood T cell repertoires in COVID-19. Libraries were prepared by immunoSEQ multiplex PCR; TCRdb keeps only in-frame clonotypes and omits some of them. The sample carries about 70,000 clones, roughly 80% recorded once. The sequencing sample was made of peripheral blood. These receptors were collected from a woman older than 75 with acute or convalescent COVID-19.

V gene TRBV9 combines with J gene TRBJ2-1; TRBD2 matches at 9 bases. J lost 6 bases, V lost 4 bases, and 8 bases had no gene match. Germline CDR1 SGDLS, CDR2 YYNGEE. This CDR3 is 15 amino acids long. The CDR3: CASSITGTSPNEQFF. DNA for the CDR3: TGTGCCAGCAGCATAACCGGGACTAGCCCCAATGAGCAGTTCTTC. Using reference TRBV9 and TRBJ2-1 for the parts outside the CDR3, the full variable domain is DSGVTQTPKHLITATGQRVTLRCSPRSGDLSVYWYQQSLDQGLQFLIQYYNGEERAKGNILERFSAQQFPDLHSELNLSSLELGDSALYFCASSITGTSPNEQFFGPGTRLTVL.

The DNA for the CDR3 is TGTGCCAGTAGTATAGACCCCCCCGGGGGGCGATCCAAAAACATTCAGTACTTC. This sequence encodes CASSIDPPGGRSKNIQYF. V is TRBV19 and J is TRBJ2-4, with TRBD2 as a possible D gene (7 bases). Trimming took off 0 bases at V and 2 bases at J, with 17 bases between the two ends. Germline-derived CDR1 and CDR2 are LNHDA and SQIVND (reference sequence). CDR3 length: 18 amino acids.

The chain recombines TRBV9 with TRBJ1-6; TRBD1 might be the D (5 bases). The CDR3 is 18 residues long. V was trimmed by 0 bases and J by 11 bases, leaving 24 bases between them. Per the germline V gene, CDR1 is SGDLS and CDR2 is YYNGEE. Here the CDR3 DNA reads TGTGCCAGCAGCGTAGGTGTAGGACATTCGGCTATCGGAACACCCCTCCACTTT. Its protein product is CASSVGVGHSAIGTPLHF. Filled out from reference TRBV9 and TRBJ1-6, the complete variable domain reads DSGVTQTPKHLITATGQRVTLRCSPRSGDLSVYWYQQSLDQGLQFLIQYYNGEERAKGNILERFSAQQFPDLHSELNLSSLELGDSALYFCASSVGVGHSAIGTPLHFGNGTRLTVT.

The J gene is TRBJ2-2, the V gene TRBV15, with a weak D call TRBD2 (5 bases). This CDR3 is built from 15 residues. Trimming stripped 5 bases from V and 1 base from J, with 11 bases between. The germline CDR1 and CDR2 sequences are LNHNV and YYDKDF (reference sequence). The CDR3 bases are TGTGCCACCAGCCACACTCGGGGGAACACCGGGGAGCTGTTTTTT. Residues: CATSHTRGNTGELFF.

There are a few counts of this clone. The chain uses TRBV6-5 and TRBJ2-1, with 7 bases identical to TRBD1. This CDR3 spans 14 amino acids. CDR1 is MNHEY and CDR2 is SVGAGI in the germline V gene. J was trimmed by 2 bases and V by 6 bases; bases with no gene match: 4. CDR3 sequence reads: CASRETGTYNEQFF. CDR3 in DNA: TGTGCCAGCAGGGAGACAGGGACCTACAATGAGCAGTTCTTC.

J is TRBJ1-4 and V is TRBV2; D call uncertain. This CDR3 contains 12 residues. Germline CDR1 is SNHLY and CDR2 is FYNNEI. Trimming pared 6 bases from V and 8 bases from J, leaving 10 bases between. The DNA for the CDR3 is TGTGCCAGCAGCTTAACCGGGGAAAAACTGTTTTTT. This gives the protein CASSLTGEKLFF.

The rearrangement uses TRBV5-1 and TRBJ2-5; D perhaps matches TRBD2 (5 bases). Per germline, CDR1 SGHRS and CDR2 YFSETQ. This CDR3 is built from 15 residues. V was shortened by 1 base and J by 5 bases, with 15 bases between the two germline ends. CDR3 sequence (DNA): TGCGCCAGCAGCTTGTCTCCGGGGTACGGGGAGACCCAGTACTTC. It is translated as CASSLSPGYGETQYF.

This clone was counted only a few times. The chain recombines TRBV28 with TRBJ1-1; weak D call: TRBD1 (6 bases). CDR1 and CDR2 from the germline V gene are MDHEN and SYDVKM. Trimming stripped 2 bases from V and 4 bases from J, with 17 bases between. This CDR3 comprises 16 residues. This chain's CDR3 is CASSLGGVLSFTEAFF. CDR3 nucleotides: TGTGCCAGCAGTTTAGGGGGCGTTCTGTCGTTCACTGAAGCTTTCTTT.

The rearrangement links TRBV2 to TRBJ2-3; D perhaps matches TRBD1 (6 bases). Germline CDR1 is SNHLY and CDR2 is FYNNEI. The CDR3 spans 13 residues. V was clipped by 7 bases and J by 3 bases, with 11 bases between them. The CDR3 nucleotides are TGTGCCAGCAATGAGAGGGGGACAGATACGCAGTATTTT. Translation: CASNERGTDTQYF.

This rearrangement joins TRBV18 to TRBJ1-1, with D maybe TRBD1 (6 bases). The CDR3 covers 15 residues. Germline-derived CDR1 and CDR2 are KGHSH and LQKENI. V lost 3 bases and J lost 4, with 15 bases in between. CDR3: CASSPPLGATTEAFF. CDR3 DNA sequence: TGTGCCAGCTCACCTCCTTTGGGGGCGACCACTGAAGCTTTCTTT.

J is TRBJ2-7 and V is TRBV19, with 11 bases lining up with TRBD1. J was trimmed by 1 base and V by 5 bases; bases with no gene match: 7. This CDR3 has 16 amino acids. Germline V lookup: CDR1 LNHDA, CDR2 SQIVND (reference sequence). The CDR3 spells CASSAPGQGGSYEQYF. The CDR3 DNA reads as TGTGCCAGTAGTGCGCCGGGACAGGGGGGATCCTACGAGCAGTACTTC.

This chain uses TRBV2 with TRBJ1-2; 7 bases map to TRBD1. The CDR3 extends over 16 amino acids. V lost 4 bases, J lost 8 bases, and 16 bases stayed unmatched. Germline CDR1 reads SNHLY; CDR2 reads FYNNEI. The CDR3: CASSAGTAPGGGGYTF. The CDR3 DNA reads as TGTGCCAGCAGTGCTGGGACAGCCCCGGGCGGCGGAGGCTACACCTTC. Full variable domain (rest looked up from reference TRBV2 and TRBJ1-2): EPEVTQTPSHQVTQMGQEVILRCVPISNHLYFYWYRQILGQKVEFLVSFYNNEISEKSEIFDDQFSVERPDGSNFTLKIRSTKLEDSAMYFCASSAGTAPGGGGYTFGSGTRLTVV.

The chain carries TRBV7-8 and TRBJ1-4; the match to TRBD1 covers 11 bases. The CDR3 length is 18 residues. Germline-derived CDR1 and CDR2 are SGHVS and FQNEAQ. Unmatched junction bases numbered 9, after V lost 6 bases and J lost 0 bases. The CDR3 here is CASRLRDRGTATNEKLFF. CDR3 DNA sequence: TGTGCCAGCAGGCTCAGGGACAGGGGGACAGCAACTAATGAAAAACTGTTTTTT.

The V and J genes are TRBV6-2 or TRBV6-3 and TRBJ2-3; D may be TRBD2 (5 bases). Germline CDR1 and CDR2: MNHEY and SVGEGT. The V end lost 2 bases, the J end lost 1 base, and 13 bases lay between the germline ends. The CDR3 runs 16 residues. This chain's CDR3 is CASSYLMGSRTDTQYF. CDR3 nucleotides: TGTGCCAGCAGTTACCTTATGGGGAGCCGCACAGATACGCAGTATTTT.

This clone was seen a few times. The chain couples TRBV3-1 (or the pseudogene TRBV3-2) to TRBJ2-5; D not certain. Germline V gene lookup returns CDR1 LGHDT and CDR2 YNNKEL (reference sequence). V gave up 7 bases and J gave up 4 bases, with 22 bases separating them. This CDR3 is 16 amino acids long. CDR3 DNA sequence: TGTGCCAGCATTCCCCCCCCGTGGCCCAGAGGAGAGACCCAGTACTTC. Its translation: CASIPPPWPRGETQYF.

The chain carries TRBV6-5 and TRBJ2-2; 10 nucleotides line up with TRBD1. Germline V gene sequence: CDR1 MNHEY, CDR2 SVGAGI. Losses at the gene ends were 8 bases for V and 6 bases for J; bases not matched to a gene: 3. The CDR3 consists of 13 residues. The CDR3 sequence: CASGTGVAGELFF. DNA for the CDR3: TGTGCCAGCGGGACAGGGGTCGCCGGGGAGCTGTTTTTT.

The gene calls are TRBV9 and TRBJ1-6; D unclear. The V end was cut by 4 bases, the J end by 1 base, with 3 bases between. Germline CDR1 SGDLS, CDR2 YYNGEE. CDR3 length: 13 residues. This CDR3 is CASSLSYNSPLHF. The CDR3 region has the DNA TGTGCCAGCAGCTTATCCTATAATTCACCCCTCCACTTT.

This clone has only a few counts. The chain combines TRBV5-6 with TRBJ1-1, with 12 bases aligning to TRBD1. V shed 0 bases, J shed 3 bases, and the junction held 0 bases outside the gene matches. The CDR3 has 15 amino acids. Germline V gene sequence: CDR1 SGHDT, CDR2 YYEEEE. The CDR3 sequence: CASSLGDRGHTEAFF. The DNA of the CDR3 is TGTGCCAGCAGCTTGGGGGACAGGGGGCACACTGAAGCTTTCTTT.

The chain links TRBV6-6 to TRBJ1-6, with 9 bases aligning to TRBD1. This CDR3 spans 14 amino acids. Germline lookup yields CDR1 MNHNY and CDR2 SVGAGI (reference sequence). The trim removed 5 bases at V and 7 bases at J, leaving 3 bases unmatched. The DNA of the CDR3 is TGTGCCAGCAGTGACAGGGGGAGCAATTCACCCCTCCACTTT. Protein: CASSDRGSNSPLHF.

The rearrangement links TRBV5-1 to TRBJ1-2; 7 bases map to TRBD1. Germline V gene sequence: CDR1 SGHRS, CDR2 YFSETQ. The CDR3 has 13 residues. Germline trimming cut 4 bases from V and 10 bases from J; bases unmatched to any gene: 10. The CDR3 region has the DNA TGCGCCAGCAGCCCGGACAGGAGAGAATACTACACCTTC. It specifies CASSPDRREYYTF.

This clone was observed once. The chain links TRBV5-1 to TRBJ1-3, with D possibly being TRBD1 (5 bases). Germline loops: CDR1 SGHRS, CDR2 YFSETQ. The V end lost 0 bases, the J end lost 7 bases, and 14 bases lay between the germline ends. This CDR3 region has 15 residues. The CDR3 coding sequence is TGCGCCAGCAGCTTGGGTGGTGGGGCGCGGAACACCATATATTTT. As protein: CASSLGGGARNTIYF.

The CDR3 loop is CASSVLGGGEGSFADTQYF. The DNA of the CDR3 is TGTGCCAGCAGCGTTCTAGGAGGAGGTGAAGGTAGTTTCGCAGATACGCAGTATTTT. J is TRBJ2-3 and V is TRBV9; D might be TRBD2 (5 bases). Germline CDR1 SGDLS, CDR2 YYNGEE. The CDR3 totals 19 residues. The V gene lost 2 bases and the J gene lost 4 bases, with 26 bases spanning the gap.

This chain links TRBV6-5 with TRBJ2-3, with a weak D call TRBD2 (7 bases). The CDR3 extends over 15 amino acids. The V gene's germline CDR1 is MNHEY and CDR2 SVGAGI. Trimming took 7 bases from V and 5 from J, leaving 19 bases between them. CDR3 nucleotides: TGTGCCAGCATTTCGGGGGGCCAGGGAGGAGATACGCAGTATTTT. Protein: CASISGGQGGDTQYF.

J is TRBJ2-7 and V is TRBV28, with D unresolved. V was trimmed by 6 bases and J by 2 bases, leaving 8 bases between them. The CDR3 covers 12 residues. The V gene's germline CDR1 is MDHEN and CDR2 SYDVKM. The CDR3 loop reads CASRSGPYEQYF. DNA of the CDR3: TGTGCCAGCAGATCAGGTCCCTACGAGCAGTACTTC.

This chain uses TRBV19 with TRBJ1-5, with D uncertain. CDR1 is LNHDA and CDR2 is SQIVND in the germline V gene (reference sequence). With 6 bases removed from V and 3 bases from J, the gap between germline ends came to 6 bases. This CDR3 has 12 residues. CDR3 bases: TGTGCCAGTAGGGTCTACAATCAGCCCCAGCATTTT. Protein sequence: CASRVYNQPQHF.

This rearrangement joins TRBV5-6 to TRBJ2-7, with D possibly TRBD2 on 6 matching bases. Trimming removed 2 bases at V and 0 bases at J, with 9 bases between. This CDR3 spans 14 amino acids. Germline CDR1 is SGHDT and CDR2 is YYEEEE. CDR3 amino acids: CASSFQGLSYEQYF. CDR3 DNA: TGTGCCAGCAGCTTCCAGGGACTCTCCTACGAGCAGTACTTC.

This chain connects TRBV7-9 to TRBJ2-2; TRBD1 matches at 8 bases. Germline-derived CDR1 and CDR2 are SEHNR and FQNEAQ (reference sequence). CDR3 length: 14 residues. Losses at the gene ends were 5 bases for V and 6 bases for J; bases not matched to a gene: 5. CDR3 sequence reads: CASSMDRVSGELFF. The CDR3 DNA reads TGTGCCAGCAGCATGGACAGGGTTTCCGGGGAGCTGTTTTTT.